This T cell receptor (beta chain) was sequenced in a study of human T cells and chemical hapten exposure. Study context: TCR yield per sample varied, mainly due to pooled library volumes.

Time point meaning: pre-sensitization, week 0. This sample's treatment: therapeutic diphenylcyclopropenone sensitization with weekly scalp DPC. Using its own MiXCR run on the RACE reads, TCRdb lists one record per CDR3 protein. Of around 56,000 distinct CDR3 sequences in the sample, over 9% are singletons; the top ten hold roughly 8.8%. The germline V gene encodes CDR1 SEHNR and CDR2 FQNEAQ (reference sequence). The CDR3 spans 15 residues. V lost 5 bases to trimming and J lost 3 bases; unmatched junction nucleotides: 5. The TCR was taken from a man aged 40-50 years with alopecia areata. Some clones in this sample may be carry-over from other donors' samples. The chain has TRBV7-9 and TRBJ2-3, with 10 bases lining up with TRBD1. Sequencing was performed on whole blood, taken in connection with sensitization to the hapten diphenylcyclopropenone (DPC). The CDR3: CASSIRDRGTDTQYF. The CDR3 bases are TGTGCCAGCAGCATCCGGGACAGGGGTACAGATACGCAGTATTTT.